There are a few counts of the clone carrying this T cell receptor (beta chain). Its antigen is currently unknown. This entry belongs to a study of human T cells and chemical hapten exposure. Overall study: On the upper back, patch tests were applied with 0.01% DPC and read at 6 days. Study conclusions and caveats: After DPC sensitization, TCRs above 1 in 1000 frequency showed no change.

Documented time point: pre-sensitization, week 0. Documented treatment: therapeutic diphenylcyclopropenone sensitization with weekly scalp DPC. People who gave samples had alopecia, were 18 to 70 years old, and were suitable for DPC. TCRdb passed the RACE reads through MiXCR, listing each CDR3 protein once. The sample has 200,000 to 300,000 distinct CDR3 sequences, about 8.1% seen once. Here the sequenced sample was whole blood, taken in connection with sensitization to the hapten diphenylcyclopropenone (DPC). This TCR derives from a woman in her thirties or forties with alopecia areata. Some clones in this sample may be carry-over from other donors' samples.

The CDR3 bases are TGCGCCACGTATCAGGGTCCTTCAGGCGGGGCCAACGTCCTGACTTTC. Its protein is CATYQGPSGGANVLTF. The V gene is TRBV5-1, the J gene TRBJ2-6; the D gene is possibly TRBD1 (5 bases). The CDR3 is made up of 16 amino acids. Trimming took 9 bases from V and 4 from J, leaving 20 bases between them. In germline, CDR1 is SGHRS, CDR2 YFSETQ.